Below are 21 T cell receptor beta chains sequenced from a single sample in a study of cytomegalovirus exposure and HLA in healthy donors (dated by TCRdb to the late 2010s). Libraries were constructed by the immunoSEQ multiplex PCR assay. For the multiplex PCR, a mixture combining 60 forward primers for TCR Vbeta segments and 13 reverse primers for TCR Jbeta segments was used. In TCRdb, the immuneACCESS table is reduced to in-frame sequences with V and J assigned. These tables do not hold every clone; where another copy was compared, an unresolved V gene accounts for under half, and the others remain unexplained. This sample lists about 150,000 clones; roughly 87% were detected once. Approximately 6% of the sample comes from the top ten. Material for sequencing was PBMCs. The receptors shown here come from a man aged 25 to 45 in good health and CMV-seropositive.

Written as DNA, the CDR3 is TGTGCCAGCAGCGCTAGCGGGAGTAGGAACAATGAGCAGTTCTTC. Protein sequence: CASSASGSRNNEQFF. The rearrangement uses TRBV28 and TRBJ2-1; 10 nucleotides line up with TRBD2. The V gene end was trimmed by 6 bases and the J gene end by 5 bases; junction bases not matched to a gene: 7. CDR3 length: 15 residues. The germline CDR1 and CDR2 sequences are MDHEN and SYDVKM.

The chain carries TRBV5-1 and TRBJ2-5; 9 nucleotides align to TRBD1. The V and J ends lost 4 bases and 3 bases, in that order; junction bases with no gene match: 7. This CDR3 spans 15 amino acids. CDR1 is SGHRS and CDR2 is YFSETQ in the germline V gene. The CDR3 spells CASSPSRTGEETQYF. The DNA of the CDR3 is TGCGCCAGCAGCCCCTCGAGGACAGGGGAAGAGACCCAGTACTTC.

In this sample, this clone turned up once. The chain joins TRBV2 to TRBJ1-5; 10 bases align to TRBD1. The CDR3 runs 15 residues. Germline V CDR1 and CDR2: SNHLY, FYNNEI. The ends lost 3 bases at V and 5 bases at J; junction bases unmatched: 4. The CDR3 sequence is CASSEGTGDHQPQHF. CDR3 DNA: TGTGCCAGCAGTGAGGGGACAGGGGACCATCAGCCCCAGCATTTT.

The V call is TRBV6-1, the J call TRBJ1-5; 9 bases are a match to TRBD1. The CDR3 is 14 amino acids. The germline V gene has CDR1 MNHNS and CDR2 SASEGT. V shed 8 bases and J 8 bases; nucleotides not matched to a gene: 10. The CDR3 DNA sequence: TGTGCCAGCGAGGTCCCGGGACAGGGTAAGCCCCAGCATTTT. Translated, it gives CASEVPGQGKPQHF.

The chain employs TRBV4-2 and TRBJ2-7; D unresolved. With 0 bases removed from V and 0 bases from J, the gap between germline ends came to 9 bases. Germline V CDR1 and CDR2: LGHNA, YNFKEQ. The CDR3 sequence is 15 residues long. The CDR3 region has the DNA TGTGCCAGCAGCCAAGATGCGGTTAGCTCCTACGAGCAGTACTTC. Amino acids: CASSQDAVSSYEQYF.

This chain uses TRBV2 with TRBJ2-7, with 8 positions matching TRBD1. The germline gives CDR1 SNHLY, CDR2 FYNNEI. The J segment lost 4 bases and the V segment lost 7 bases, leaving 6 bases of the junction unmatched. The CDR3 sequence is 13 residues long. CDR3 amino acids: CASKAGGTYEQYF. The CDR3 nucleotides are TGTGCCAGCAAGGCAGGGGGCACTTACGAGCAGTACTTC.

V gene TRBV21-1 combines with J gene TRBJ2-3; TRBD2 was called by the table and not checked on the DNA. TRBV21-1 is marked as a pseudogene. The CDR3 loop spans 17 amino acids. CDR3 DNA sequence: TGTGCCAGCAGCCATCGATTAGCGGGGGGCGGCACAGATACGCAGTATTTT. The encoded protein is CASSHRLAGGGTDTQYF.

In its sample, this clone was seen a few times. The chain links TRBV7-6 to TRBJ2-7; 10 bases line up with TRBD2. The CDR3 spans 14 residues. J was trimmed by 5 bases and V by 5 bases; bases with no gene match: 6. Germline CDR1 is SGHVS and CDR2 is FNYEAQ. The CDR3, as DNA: TGTGCCAGCAGCCCAAGGACTAGCGGCGACGAGCAGTACTTC. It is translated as CASSPRTSGDEQYF.

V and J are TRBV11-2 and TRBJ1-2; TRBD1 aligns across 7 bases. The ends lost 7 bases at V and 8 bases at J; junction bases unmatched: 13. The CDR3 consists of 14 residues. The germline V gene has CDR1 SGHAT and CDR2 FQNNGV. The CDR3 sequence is CASTTVEGARGYTF. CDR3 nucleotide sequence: TGTGCCAGCACCACCGTCGAGGGGGCGCGGGGCTACACCTTC.

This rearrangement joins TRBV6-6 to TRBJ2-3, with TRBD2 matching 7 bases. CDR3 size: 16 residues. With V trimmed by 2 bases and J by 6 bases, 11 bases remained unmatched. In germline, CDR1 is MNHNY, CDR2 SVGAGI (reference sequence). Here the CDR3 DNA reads TGTGCCAGCAGTTACGGGGGGGAGGACCTTCGGGATACGCAGTATTTT. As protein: CASSYGGEDLRDTQYF.

CDR3 sequence (DNA): TGTGCCACCAGCAGATGGGCGTCTAGCACAGATACGCAGTATTTT. Its translation is CATSRWASSTDTQYF. This chain joins TRBV15 and TRBJ2-3; no definite D call. The CDR3 sequence is 15 residues long. V dropped 2 bases and J dropped 0 bases, with 9 bases sitting between them. Germline CDR1 is LNHNV and CDR2 is YYDKDF (reference sequence).

Written as DNA, the CDR3 is TGTGCCAGCAGCTCGGACAGTTTGGGGAATGAGCAGTTCTTC. Protein product: CASSSDSLGNEQFF. The chain links TRBV11-1 to TRBJ2-1; tentatively, D is TRBD1 (6 bases). This CDR3 is built from 14 residues. Trimming removed 4 bases from V and 7 bases from J, with 14 bases in between. Germline CDR1 is SGHAT and CDR2 is FQDESV (reference sequence). The whole variable domain, remainder taken from reference TRBV11-1 and TRBJ2-1, is EAEVAQSPRYKITEKSQAVAFWCDPISGHATLYWYRQILGQGPELLVQFQDESVVDDSQLPKDRFSAERLKGVDSTLKIQPAELGDSAMYLCASSSDSLGNEQFFGPGTRLTVL.

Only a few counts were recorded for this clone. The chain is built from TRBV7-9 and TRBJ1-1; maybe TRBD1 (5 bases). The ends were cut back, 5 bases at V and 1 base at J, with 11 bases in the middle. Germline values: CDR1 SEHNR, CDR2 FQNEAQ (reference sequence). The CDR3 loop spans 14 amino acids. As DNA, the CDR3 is TGTGCCAGCAGCCTGGACATGAGGAACACTGAAGCTTTCTTT. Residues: CASSLDMRNTEAFF.

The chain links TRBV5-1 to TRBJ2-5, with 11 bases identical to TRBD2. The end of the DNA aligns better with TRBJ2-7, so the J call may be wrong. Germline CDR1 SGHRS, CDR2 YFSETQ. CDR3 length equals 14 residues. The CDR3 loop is CASSLQLAGDEQYF. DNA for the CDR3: TGCGCCAGCAGCTTGCAACTAGCGGGAGACGAGCAGTACTTC.

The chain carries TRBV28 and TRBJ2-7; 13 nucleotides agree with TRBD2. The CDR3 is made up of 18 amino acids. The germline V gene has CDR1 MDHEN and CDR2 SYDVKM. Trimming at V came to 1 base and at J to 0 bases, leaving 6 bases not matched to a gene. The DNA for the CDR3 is TGTGCCAGCAGTTTATTCGGACTAGCGGGGGCTCACTCCTACGAGCAGTACTTC. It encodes CASSLFGLAGAHSYEQYF.

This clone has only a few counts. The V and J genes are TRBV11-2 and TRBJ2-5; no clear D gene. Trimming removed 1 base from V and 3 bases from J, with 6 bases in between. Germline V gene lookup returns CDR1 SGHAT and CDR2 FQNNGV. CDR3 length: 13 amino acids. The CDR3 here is CASSLGLEETQYF. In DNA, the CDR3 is TGTGCCAGCAGCTTAGGGCTTGAAGAGACCCAGTACTTC.

The CDR3 DNA is TGTGCCAGCCTAGGGGTGCGCCAGCCCCAGCATTTT. This encodes CASLGVRQPQHF. V is TRBV28 and J is TRBJ1-5; tentative D call: TRBD1 (5 bases). Germline values: CDR1 MDHEN, CDR2 SYDVKM. Trimming removed 8 bases from V and 7 bases from J, with 12 bases in between. The CDR3 totals 12 residues.

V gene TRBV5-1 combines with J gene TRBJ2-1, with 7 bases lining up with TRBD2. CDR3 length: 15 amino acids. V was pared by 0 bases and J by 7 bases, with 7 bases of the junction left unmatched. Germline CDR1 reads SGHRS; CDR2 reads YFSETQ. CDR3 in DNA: TGCGCCAGCAGCTTGGCCGGGGCGGGGGTGAATGAGCAGTTCTTC. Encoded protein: CASSLAGAGVNEQFF.

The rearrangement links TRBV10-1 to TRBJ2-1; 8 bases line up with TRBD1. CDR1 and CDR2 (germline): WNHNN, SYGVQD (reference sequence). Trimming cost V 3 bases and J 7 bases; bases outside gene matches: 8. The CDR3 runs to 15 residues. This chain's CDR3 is CASSDPGQVGNEQFF. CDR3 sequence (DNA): TGCGCCAGCAGTGACCCGGGACAGGTCGGAAATGAGCAGTTCTTC.

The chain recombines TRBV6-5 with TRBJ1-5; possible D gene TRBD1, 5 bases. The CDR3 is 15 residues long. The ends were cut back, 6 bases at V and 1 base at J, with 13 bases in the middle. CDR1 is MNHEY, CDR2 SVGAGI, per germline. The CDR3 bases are TGTGCCAGCAGCCTCACGGGGGAGAGCAATCAGCCCCAGCATTTT. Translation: CASSLTGESNQPQHF.

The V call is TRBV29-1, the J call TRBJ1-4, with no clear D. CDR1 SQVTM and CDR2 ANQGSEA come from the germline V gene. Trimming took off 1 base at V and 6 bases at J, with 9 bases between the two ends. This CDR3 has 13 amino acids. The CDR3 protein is CSVEAGRDEKLFF. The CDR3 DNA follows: TGCAGCGTTGAAGCGGGGAGGGATGAAAAACTGTTTTTT.